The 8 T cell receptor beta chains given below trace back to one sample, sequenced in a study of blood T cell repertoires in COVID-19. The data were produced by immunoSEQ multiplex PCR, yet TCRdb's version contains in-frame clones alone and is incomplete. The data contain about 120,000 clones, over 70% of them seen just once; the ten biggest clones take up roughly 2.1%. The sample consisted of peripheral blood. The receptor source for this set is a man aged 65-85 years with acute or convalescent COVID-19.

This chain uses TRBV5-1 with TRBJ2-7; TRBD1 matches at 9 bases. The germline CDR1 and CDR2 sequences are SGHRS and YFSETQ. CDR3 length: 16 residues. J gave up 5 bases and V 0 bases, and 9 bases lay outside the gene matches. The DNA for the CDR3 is TGCGCCAGCAGCTTGGACCCGGACAGGGGATTCCACGAGCAGTACTTC. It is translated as CASSLDPDRGFHEQYF.

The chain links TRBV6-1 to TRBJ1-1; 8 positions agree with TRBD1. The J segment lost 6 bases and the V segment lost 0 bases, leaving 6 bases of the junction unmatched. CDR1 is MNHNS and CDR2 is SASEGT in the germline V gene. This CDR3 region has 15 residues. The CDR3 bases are TGTGCCAGCAGTGAAGCGGGCAGGGGGCAATCTGAAGCTTTCTTT. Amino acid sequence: CASSEAGRGQSEAFF.

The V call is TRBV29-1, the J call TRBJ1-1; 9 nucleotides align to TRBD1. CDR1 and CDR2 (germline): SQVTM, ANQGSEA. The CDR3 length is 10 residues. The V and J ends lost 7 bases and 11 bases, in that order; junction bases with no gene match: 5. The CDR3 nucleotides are TGCAGCGGGGACAGGGAAGGCGCTTTCTTT. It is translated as CSGDREGAFF.

CDR3 sequence: CASSPARDQPQHF. The CDR3, as DNA: TGTGCCAGCAGCCCGGCGAGGGATCAGCCCCAGCATTTT. The gene calls are TRBV12-3 or TRBV12-4 and TRBJ1-5; D is unresolved. The CDR3 extends over 13 amino acids. Trimming took off 6 bases at V and 5 bases at J, with 11 bases between the two ends.

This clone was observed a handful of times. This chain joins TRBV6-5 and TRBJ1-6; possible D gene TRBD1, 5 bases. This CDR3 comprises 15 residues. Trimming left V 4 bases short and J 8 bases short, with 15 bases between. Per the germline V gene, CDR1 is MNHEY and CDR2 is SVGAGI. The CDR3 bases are TGTGCCAGCAGTTCCCAGTGGAGGGGCTATTCACCCCTCCACTTT. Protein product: CASSSQWRGYSPLHF.

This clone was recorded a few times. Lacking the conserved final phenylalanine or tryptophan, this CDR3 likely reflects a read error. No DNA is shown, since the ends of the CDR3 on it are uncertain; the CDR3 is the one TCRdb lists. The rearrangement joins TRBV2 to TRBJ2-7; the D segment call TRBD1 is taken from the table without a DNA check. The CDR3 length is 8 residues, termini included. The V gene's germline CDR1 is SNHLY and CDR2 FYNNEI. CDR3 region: CASTGQAT.

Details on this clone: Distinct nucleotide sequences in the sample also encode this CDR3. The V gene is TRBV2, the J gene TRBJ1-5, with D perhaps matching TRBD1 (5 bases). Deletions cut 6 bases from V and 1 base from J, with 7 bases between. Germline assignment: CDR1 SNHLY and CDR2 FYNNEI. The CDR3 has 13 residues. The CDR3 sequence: CASRRDSNQPQHF. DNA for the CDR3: TGTGCCAGCAGGCGGGACAGCAATCAGCCCCAGCATTTT. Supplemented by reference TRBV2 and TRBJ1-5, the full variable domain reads EPEVTQTPSHQVTQMGQEVILRCVPISNHLYFYWYRQILGQKVEFLVSFYNNEISEKSEIFDDQFSVERPDGSNFTLKIRSTKLEDSAMYFCASRRDSNQPQHFGDGTRLSIL.

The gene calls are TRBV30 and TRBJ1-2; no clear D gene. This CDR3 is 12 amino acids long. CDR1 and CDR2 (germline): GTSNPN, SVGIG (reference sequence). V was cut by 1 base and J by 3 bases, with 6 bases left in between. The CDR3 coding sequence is TGTGCCTGGAGTGACAGCCACTATGGCTACACCTTC. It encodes CAWSDSHYGYTF.